The 2 T cell receptor beta chains presented below share a single source sample, sequenced in a study of blood T cells in healthy people across ages. A sample-barcoded 5' primer and a J-beta primer mix were used in a second PCR of roughly 7 to 11 cycles. TCRdb processed the 5' RACE reads anew with MiXCR; each CDR3 protein has one entry. Of hundreds of thousands of distinct CDR3 sequences in the sample, 47% were seen once. Sequences were obtained from blood. The receptors originated from an elderly man in good health.

A remark on this clonotype: The junction does not match germline at one end; this may be a read error. The chain joins TRBV4-3 to TRBJ2-5; D is uncertain. The length of the CDR3 is 15 residues. Per the germline V gene, CDR1 is LGHNA and CDR2 is YSLEER. The CDR3 DNA is TGCGCCGGCAGCCAAGAGGTCTATAGATCCTTGGAGCAGTACTTC. Amino acids: CAGSQEVYRSLEQYF.

A note on this clonotype: This sequence may be a read error, since a much larger clone differs from it by one base. The CDR3 spells CASSLAVTGTTDTQYF. The CDR3 nucleotides are TGTGCCAGCAGTTTGGCAGTTACAGGGACCACAGATACGCAGTATTTT. This sequence joins TRBV12-3 or TRBV12-4 and TRBJ2-3; tentatively, D is TRBD1 (6 bases). The CDR3 sequence is 16 residues long. V lost 3 bases and J 2 bases, leaving 15 bases between the germline ends.